The following is a T cell receptor beta chain sequence with its context. What it binds is unknown. The read comes to an end 3 residues before the CDR3 does, leaving the germline J gene to fill in the end. This CDR3 is built from 16 residues. The germline CDR1 and CDR2 sequences are LNHDA and SQIVND (reference sequence). Trimming pared 1 base from V and 1 base from J, leaving 12 bases between. Sequencing used immunoSEQ multiplex PCR; TCRdb keeps in-frame clones, though not all of them. Recorded here are about 19,000 clones, none singletons. The data were taken from a study of T cell clonality in common variable immunodeficiency. Overall study results and limits: Common variable immunodeficiency TCR beta sequences reportedly had fewer deletions and N-nucleotide insertions.

The source material was peripheral blood mononuclear cells. The V and J genes are TRBV19 and TRBJ2-3, with D perhaps matching TRBD1 (6 bases). The source is a human donor with common variable immunodeficiency. The sequenced part of the CDR3 DNA is TGTGCCAGTAGTATAGTTCAGGGGCTCGGCACAGATACG. Translating it yields CASSIVQGLGTDT. The whole CDR3 sequence is CASSIVQGLGTDTQYF.